The sequence of this T cell receptor (beta chain) was determined in a study of blood T cell repertoires in COVID-19. Study summary: T cells, B-cell-depleted T cells, or PBMCs supplied cDNA or gDNA.

Method: immunoSEQ multiplex PCR; TCRdb's copy keeps in-frame clones and lacks some. This table has over 100,000 clones, 75% to 90% appearing once. CDR3 size: 15 residues. Trimming pared 0 bases from V and 2 bases from J, leaving 10 bases between. Per the germline V gene, CDR1 is MNHEY and CDR2 is SVGEGT. The clonotype comes from a human donor in a cohort sampled during active COVID-19. The sequencing sample was made of peripheral blood. This chain links TRBV6-2 or TRBV6-3 with TRBJ1-2; weak D call: TRBD1 (5 bases). The CDR3 sequence is CASSYSGRVNYGYTF. The DNA of the CDR3 is TGTGCCAGCAGTTACTCTGGCAGGGTAAACTATGGCTACACCTTC.